One sample yielded the 21 T cell receptor beta chains listed below, sequenced in a study of STAT5B mutations in CD4+ large granular lymphocyte leukemia (dated by TCRdb to about 2022). The library was built by means of the immunoSEQ multiplex PCR assay. Not all clones reach the TCRdb copy of this immuneACCESS table, which keeps in-frame sequences only. Checked studies attribute under half of the gap to unresolved V genes and leave the rest unexplained. The sample table shows 30,000 to 40,000 clones, and over 65% are seen once. The ten largest clonotypes hold roughly 6.9% of the sample. The sequencing input was CD4+ T cells from blood buffy coats. These receptor sequences come from a human donor in good health.

CDR3 amino acids: CASSLISGANVLTF. The CDR3 nucleotides are TGTGCCAGCAGCCTCATCTCTGGGGCCAACGTCCTGACTTTC. V and J are TRBV28 and TRBJ2-6; D remains ambiguous. V lost 6 bases, J lost 0 bases, and 6 bases lay in between. Germline V lookup: CDR1 MDHEN, CDR2 SYDVKM. The CDR3 is made up of 14 amino acids.

The chain is built from TRBV15 and TRBJ1-3; 7 bases map to TRBD1. The CDR3 is 18 amino acids. Trimming took 1 base from V and 6 from J; bases not matched to a gene: 15. Germline assignment: CDR1 LNHNV and CDR2 YYDKDF (reference sequence). The CDR3 nucleotides are TGTGCCACCAGCAGAGTATGGGCCAAGGGACAGTATTCAAACACCATATATTTT. Translated, it gives CATSRVWAKGQYSNTIYF.

The chain joins TRBV11-2 to TRBJ1-2, with D tentatively TRBD1 (5 bases). The CDR3 spans 17 residues. Germline V gives CDR1 SGHAT, CDR2 FQNNGV. The germline V and J ends were trimmed by 5 bases and 6 bases, with 25 bases remaining between them. This chain's CDR3 is CASSPSTGRPSRDGYTF. Here the CDR3 DNA reads TGTGCCAGCAGCCCATCGACGGGCAGGCCCTCCAGGGATGGCTACACCTTC.

The chain couples TRBV6-1 to TRBJ2-1; 12 nucleotides align to TRBD1. The germline V gene has CDR1 MNHNS and CDR2 SASEGT. Trimming removed 4 bases from V and 6 bases from J; junction bases left unmatched: 7. This CDR3 has 16 amino acids. CDR3 amino acids: CASSVPGTGGRNEQFF. The CDR3 bases are TGTGCCAGCAGTGTCCCTGGGACAGGGGGCCGCAATGAGCAGTTCTTC.

The genes are TRBV4-1 and TRBJ2-7; 9 bases line up with TRBD1. This CDR3 has 15 amino acids. J lost 4 bases, V lost 1 base, and 5 bases had no gene match. Germline CDR1 reads MGHRA; CDR2 reads YSYEKL. The CDR3, as DNA: TGCGCCAGCAGCCAAGCGGGACAGGGACTTTACGAGCAGTACTTC. Encoded protein: CASSQAGQGLYEQYF.

The genes are TRBV29-1 and TRBJ2-1; no firm D call. Trimming cost V 6 bases and J 5 bases, with 5 bases left between them. The CDR3 has 10 residues. Germline V CDR1 and CDR2: SQVTM, ANQGSEA. The CDR3 is CSVENNEQFF. The CDR3 DNA reads as TGCAGCGTGGAGAACAATGAGCAGTTCTTC.

V and J are TRBV5-1 and TRBJ1-1, with D unresolved. V was trimmed by 0 bases and J by 2 bases, leaving 8 bases between them. CDR3 length: 14 residues. Germline V gene sequence: CDR1 SGHRS, CDR2 YFSETQ. CDR3 sequence (DNA): TGCGCCAGCAGCTTGGTCCTGGATAACACTGAAGCTTTCTTT. Translating gives CASSLVLDNTEAFF.

This clone was counted only a few times. This chain links TRBV7-2 with TRBJ1-5; D is unclear. Germline V lookup: CDR1 SGHTA, CDR2 FQGNSA. The CDR3 is 14 amino acids. V gave up 1 base and J gave up 5 bases, with 9 bases separating them. The DNA of the CDR3 is TGTGCCAGCAGCTTAGTGTCTGGGTATCAGCCCCAGCATTTT. Translation: CASSLVSGYQPQHF.

The chain is built from TRBV7-2 and TRBJ1-1, with D unclear. The CDR3 spans 15 residues. V lost 5 bases and J lost 1, with 14 bases in between. Germline V gene data show CDR1 as SGHTA and CDR2 as FQGNSA. The CDR3, as DNA: TGTGCCAGCAGCCGGTCCCGGGCCGGGAACACTGAAGCTTTCTTT. Protein sequence: CASSRSRAGNTEAFF.

J is TRBJ1-1 and V is TRBV27, with 7 positions matching TRBD1. The CDR3 consists of 16 residues. Trimming cost V 3 bases and J 1 base; bases outside gene matches: 8. Per the germline V gene, CDR1 is MNHEY and CDR2 is SMNVEV (reference sequence). The CDR3 DNA is TGTGCCAGCAGTTTCCACAACAGGGGCCCGAACACTGAAGCTTTCTTT. Translating it yields CASSFHNRGPNTEAFF.

The gene calls are TRBV5-4 and TRBJ2-5; 10 bases are shared with TRBD1. In germline, CDR1 is SGHNT, CDR2 YYREEE (reference sequence). The CDR3 is 15 amino acids. Germline trimming cut 4 bases from V and 5 bases from J; bases unmatched to any gene: 8. The DNA for the CDR3 is TGTGCCAGCAGCGGGGGGACAGGGGCAAGGGAGACCCAGTACTTC. Encoded protein: CASSGGTGARETQYF. Full variable domain (outside the CDR3, taken from reference TRBV5-4 and TRBJ2-5): ETGVTQSPTHLIKTRGQQVTLRCSSQSGHNTVSWYQQALGQGPQFIFQYYREEENGRGNFPPRFSGLQFPNYSSELNVNALELDDSALYLCASSGGTGARETQYFGPGTRLLVL.

This sequence joins TRBV6-1 and TRBJ2-5; no clear D gene. Per the germline V gene, CDR1 is MNHNS and CDR2 is SASEGT. This CDR3 comprises 12 residues. V shed 9 bases and J shed 5 bases, with 13 bases lying between them. CDR3 region: CASQTRPETQYF. DNA for the CDR3: TGTGCCAGTCAGACTCGCCCGGAGACCCAGTACTTC.

The J gene is TRBJ1-1, the V gene TRBV2; D possibly corresponds to TRBD1 (6 bases). The CDR3 contains 14 residues. Germline values: CDR1 SNHLY, CDR2 FYNNEI. V gave up 6 bases and J gave up 0 bases, with 11 bases separating them. The CDR3 loop is CASRKDRMNTEAFF. The CDR3 DNA is TGTGCCAGCAGAAAAGACAGGATGAACACTGAAGCTTTCTTT.

This clone turned up a few times. The CDR3 loop reads CASSSDRQKGEAFF. The CDR3 nucleotides are TGCGCCAGCAGCTCAGACAGACAGAAAGGAGAAGCTTTCTTT. This chain uses TRBV5-1 with TRBJ1-1; possible D gene TRBD1, 5 bases. In germline, CDR1 is SGHRS, CDR2 YFSETQ. The V gene lost 3 bases and the J gene lost 8 bases, with 17 bases spanning the gap. The CDR3 is 14 residues long.

The V gene is TRBV9, the J gene TRBJ1-4; TRBD1 might be the D (5 bases). The CDR3 is made up of 14 amino acids. Trimming stripped 4 bases from V and 8 bases from J, with 15 bases between. Germline CDR1 SGDLS, CDR2 YYNGEE. The CDR3 DNA reads as TGTGCCAGCAGCCCTACAGGTCTGAACGAAAAACTGTTTTTT. Protein: CASSPTGLNEKLFF. The entire variable domain, with the rest obtained from reference TRBV9 and TRBJ1-4, is as follows: DSGVTQTPKHLITATGQRVTLRCSPRSGDLSVYWYQQSLDQGLQFLIQYYNGEERAKGNILERFSAQQFPDLHSELNLSSLELGDSALYFCASSPTGLNEKLFFGSGTQLSVL.

The gene calls are TRBV5-6 and TRBJ2-7; no firm D call. Germline CDR1 is SGHDT and CDR2 is YYEEEE. Between the trimmed V and J ends, which lost 4 bases and 5 bases, there was a span of 13 bases. This CDR3 has 13 amino acids. CDR3 residues: CASSPAVTHEQYF. The CDR3, as DNA: TGTGCCAGCAGCCCCGCGGTAACCCACGAGCAGTACTTC.

The rearrangement links TRBV15 to TRBJ1-1, with D possibly being TRBD1 (5 bases). CDR3 length: 14 amino acids. The V and J ends lost 1 base and 4 bases respectively, with 10 bases between them. Germline V gene data show CDR1 as LNHNV and CDR2 as YYDKDF (reference sequence). The CDR3 reads CATSRAGRGTEAFF. CDR3 sequence (DNA): TGTGCCACCAGCAGAGCTGGGAGGGGCACTGAAGCTTTCTTT.

This clone was seen a handful of times. The chain combines TRBV11-3 with TRBJ2-1; D call uncertain. Trimming left V 1 base short and J 12 bases short, with 10 bases between. The CDR3 has 12 residues. Germline-derived CDR1 and CDR2 are SGHNT and YENEEA. CDR3 sequence (DNA): TGTGCCAGCAGCTTAGTCTCCACTGCGCAGTTCTTC. Residues: CASSLVSTAQFF.

V usage is TRBV12-5 and J usage is TRBJ1-5; possibly TRBD1 for D (5 bases). Germline CDR1 and CDR2: LGHNT and FRNRAP. This CDR3 has 15 residues. V dropped 0 bases and J dropped 2 bases, with 8 bases sitting between them. The CDR3 protein is CASGLVAGGNQPQHF. The CDR3 DNA sequence: TGTGCTAGTGGTTTGGTCGCGGGGGGCAATCAGCCCCAGCATTTT.

This chain joins TRBV11-3 and TRBJ2-7; 8 positions agree with TRBD2. This CDR3 has 15 residues. Germline loops: CDR1 SGHNT, CDR2 YENEEA. Trimming removed 0 bases from V and 3 bases from J; junction bases left unmatched: 4. The CDR3 protein is CASSLDAGGRYEQYF. The DNA for the CDR3 is TGTGCCAGCAGCTTAGATGCGGGGGGCCGCTACGAGCAGTACTTC.

The chain joins TRBV29-1 to TRBJ1-2; TRBD1 matches 7 bases. Germline CDR1 is SQVTM and CDR2 is ANQGSEA. The CDR3 extends over 15 amino acids. With 4 bases clipped from V and 4 bases from J, the junction kept 12 bases outside the gene matches. CDR3 residues: CSVVTFLTGIYGYTF. The CDR3 DNA follows: TGCAGCGTTGTTACTTTCTTGACAGGGATCTATGGCTACACCTTC.